This T cell receptor beta chain appears in the sequencing data of a study of technical replicates of blood from four donors. Libraries were prepared by immunoSEQ multiplex PCR; TCRdb keeps only in-frame clonotypes and omits some of them. The sample consists of over 50,000 clones, 85% to 95% of them appearing once. This clone occurred a few times. The receptor's source is a human donor in good health. Some clones in this sample may be carry-over from other donors' samples. Sequenced input: PBMCs.

CDR3 region: CASSEVAGGNQPQHF. CDR3 nucleotides: TGTGCCAGCAGTGAGGTGGCAGGGGGTAATCAGCCCCAGCATTTT. This rearrangement joins TRBV6-1 to TRBJ1-5; the match to TRBD1 covers 7 bases. The germline gives CDR1 MNHNS, CDR2 SASEGT. The CDR3 is made up of 15 amino acids. Losses at the gene ends were 3 bases for V and 4 bases for J; bases not matched to a gene: 6.